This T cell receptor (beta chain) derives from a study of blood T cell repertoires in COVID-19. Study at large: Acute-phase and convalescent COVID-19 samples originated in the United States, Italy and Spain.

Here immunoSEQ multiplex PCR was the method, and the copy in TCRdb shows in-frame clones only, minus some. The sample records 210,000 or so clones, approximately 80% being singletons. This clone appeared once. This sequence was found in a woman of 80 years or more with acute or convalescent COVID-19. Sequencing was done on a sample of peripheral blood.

CDR3 in DNA: TGTGCCAGCAGCCAAGAGACAGGGGTCACTGAAGCTTTCTTT. It specifies CASSQETGVTEAFF. This chain joins TRBV14 and TRBJ1-1, with 8 bases that match TRBD1. With V trimmed by 0 bases and J by 4 bases, 1 base remained unmatched. In germline, CDR1 is SGHDN, CDR2 FVKESK. This CDR3 has 14 residues.